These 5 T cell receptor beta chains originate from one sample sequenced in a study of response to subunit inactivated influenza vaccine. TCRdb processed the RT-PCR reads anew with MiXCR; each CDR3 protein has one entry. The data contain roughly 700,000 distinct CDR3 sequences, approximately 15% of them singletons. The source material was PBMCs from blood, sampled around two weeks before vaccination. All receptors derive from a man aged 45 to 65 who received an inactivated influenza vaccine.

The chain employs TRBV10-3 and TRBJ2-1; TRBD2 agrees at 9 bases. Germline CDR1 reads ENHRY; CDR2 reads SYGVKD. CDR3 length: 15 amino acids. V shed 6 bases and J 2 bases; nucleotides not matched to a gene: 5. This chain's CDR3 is CAISPTSGTYNEQFF. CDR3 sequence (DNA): TGTGCCATCAGCCCGACTAGCGGAACCTACAATGAGCAGTTCTTC.

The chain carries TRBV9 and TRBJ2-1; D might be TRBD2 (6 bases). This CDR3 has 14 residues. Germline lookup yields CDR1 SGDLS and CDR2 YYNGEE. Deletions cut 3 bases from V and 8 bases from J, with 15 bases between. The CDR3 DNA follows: TGTGCCAGCAGCGCCCAAGGAGGGGCGGATGAGCAGTTCTTC. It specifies CASSAQGGADEQFF.

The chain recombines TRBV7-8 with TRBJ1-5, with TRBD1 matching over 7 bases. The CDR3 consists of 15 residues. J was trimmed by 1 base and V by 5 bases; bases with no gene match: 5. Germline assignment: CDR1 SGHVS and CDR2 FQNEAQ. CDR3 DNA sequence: TGTGCCAGCAGCCAGGGGGTTGGAAGCAATCAGCCCCAGCATTTT. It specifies CASSQGVGSNQPQHF.

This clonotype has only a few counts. Here the CDR3 reads CASSGTDFPEQYF. The CDR3 nucleotides read TGTGCCAGTAGCGGAACAGATTTCCCCGAGCAGTACTTC. The chain joins TRBV10-3 to TRBJ2-7; tentatively, D is TRBD2 (6 bases). Germline loops: CDR1 ENHRY, CDR2 SYGVKD. V was trimmed by 10 bases and J by 6 bases, leaving 19 bases between them. The length of the CDR3 is 13 residues.

The CDR3 is CAWSPEGVSQYF. CDR3 in DNA: TGTGCCTGGAGCCCAGAGGGGGTGTCCCAGTACTTC. The chain combines TRBV30 with TRBJ2-5, with D perhaps matching TRBD1 (6 bases). The CDR3 length is 12 residues. Germline CDR1 reads GTSNPN; CDR2 reads SVGIG (reference sequence). Trimming cost V 3 bases and J 9 bases, with 14 bases left between them. Drawing the rest from reference TRBV30 and TRBJ2-5, the complete variable domain is SQTIHQWPATLVQPVGSPLSLECTVEGTSNPNLYWYRQAAGRGLQLLFYSVGIGQISSEVPQNLSASRPQDRQFILSSKKLLLSDSGFYLCAWSPEGVSQYFGPGTRLLVL.